A selection of T cell receptor beta chains follows, all from one sample in a study of blood T cells in healthy people across ages. TCRdb reprocessed the 5' RACE reads with MiXCR, giving one entry per CDR3 protein. The sample has 580,000 or so distinct CDR3 sequences, 47% seen once. The sample consisted of blood. These receptors were collected from a man older than 75 in good health. CDR3s include the opening cysteine and the closing phenylalanine or tryptophan. The order of the fields is clone size, CDR3 length, V gene, J gene, D gene, CDR3 protein, CDR3 DNA. A D gene is named only where the DNA matches it firmly. The size field is filled for only some rows; it gives once, few, many or a size class.

clone size: .
CDR3 length: 15
V gene: TRBV6-2/TRBV6-3
J gene: TRBJ2-7
D gene: TRBD1
CDR3 protein: CASSYSPDRVYEQYF
CDR3 DNA: TGTGCCAGCAGTTATAGTCCCGACAGGGTCTACGAGCAGTACTTC

clone size: .
CDR3 length: 16
V gene: TRBV7-9
J gene: TRBJ2-7
D gene: TRBD1
CDR3 protein: CASSFGGQGLGYEQYF
CDR3 DNA: TGTGCCAGCAGCTTTGGGGGACAGGGTCTGGGTTACGAGCAGTACTTC

clone size: .
CDR3 length: 15
V gene: TRBV25-1
J gene: TRBJ2-1
D gene: .
CDR3 protein: CASSGVWRSYNEQFF
CDR3 DNA: TGTGCCAGCAGTGGGGTCTGGAGGTCCTACAATGAGCAGTTCTTC

clone size: few
CDR3 length: 15
V gene: TRBV20-1
J gene: TRBJ2-1
D gene: TRBD2
CDR3 protein: CSAIPPRGGTNEQFF
CDR3 DNA: TGCAGTGCTATACCCCCACGCGGGGGGACCAATGAGCAGTTCTTC

clone size: few
CDR3 length: 14
V gene: TRBV7-2
J gene: TRBJ2-1
D gene: TRBD2
CDR3 protein: CASSKTSGYNEQFF
CDR3 DNA: TGTGCCAGCAGCAAGACTAGCGGATACAATGAGCAGTTCTTC

clone size: few
CDR3 length: 12
V gene: TRBV20-1
J gene: TRBJ2-1
D gene: TRBD1
CDR3 protein: CSANDRGPEQFF
CDR3 DNA: TGCAGTGCTAACGACAGGGGCCCCGAGCAGTTCTTC

clone size: .
CDR3 length: 13
V gene: TRBV6-2/TRBV6-3
J gene: TRBJ1-4
D gene: .
CDR3 protein: CASHRTGDEKLFF
CDR3 DNA: TGTGCCAGCCATCGGACCGGGGATGAAAAACTGTTTTTT

clone size: .
CDR3 length: 16
V gene: TRBV4-2
J gene: TRBJ2-3
D gene: .
CDR3 protein: CASSQGGAGNTDTQYF
CDR3 DNA: TGTGCCAGCAGCCAAGGGGGGGCGGGAAACACAGATACGCAGTATTTT

clone size: .
CDR3 length: 15
V gene: TRBV18
J gene: TRBJ2-1
D gene: .
CDR3 protein: CASSPPNSRGNEQFF
CDR3 DNA: TGTGCCAGCTCACCACCGAACAGTAGAGGGAATGAGCAGTTCTTC

clone size: few
CDR3 length: 15
V gene: TRBV20-1
J gene: TRBJ1-1
D gene: .
CDR3 protein: CSAARAAGGNTEAFF
CDR3 DNA: TGCAGTGCCGCCAGAGCGGCTGGAGGGAACACTGAAGCTTTCTTT

clone size: .
CDR3 length: 16
V gene: TRBV11-2
J gene: TRBJ2-1
D gene: TRBD2
CDR3 protein: CASSLEDRAGLNEQFF
CDR3 DNA: TGTGCCAGCAGCTTAGAGGATAGAGCGGGGCTCAATGAGCAGTTCTTC

clone size: .
CDR3 length: 14
V gene: TRBV6-2/TRBV6-3
J gene: TRBJ2-7
D gene: .
CDR3 protein: CASRRGTGVYEQYF
CDR3 DNA: TGTGCCAGCAGGAGGGGAACTGGGGTCTACGAGCAGTACTTC

clone size: many
CDR3 length: 13
V gene: TRBV6-6
J gene: TRBJ1-2
D gene: .
CDR3 protein: CASTYPASEGYTF
CDR3 DNA: TGTGCCAGCACCTATCCGGCTTCAGAGGGCTACACCTTC

clone size: .
CDR3 length: 13
V gene: TRBV29-1
J gene: TRBJ2-7
D gene: TRBD2
CDR3 protein: CSVAASGVSEQYF
CDR3 DNA: TGCAGCGTTGCGGCTAGCGGGGTTAGTGAGCAGTACTTC